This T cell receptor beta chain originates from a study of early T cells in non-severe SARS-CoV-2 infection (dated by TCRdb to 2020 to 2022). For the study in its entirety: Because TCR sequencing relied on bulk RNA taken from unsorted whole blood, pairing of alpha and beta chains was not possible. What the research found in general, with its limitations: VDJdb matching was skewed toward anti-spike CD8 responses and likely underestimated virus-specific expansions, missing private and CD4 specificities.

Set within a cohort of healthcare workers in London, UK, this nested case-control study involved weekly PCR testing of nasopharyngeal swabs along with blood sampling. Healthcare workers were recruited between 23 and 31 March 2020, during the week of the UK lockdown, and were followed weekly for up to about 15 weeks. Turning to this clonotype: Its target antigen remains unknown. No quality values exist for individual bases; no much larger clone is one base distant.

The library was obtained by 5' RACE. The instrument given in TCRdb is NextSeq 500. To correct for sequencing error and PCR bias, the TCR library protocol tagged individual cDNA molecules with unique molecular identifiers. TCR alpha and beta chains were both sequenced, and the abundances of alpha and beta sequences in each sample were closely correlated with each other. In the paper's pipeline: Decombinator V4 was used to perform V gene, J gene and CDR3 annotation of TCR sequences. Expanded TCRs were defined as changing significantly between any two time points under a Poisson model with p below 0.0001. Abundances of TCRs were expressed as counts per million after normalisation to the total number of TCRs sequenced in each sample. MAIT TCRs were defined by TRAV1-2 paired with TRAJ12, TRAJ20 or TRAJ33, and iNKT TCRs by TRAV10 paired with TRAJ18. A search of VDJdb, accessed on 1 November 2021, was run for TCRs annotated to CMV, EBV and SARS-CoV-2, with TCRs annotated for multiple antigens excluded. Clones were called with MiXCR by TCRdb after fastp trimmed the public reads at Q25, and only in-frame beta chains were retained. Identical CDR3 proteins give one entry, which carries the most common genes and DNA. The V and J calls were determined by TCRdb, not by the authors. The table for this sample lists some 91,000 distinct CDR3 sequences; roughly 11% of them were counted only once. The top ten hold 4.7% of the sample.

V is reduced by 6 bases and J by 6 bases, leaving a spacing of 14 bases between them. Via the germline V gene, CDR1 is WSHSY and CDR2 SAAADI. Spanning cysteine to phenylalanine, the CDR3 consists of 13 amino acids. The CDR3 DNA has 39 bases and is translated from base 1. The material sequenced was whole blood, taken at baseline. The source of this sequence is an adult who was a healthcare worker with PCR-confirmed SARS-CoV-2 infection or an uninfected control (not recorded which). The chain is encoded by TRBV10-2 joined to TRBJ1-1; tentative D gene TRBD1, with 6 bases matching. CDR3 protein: CASRGTRGAEAFF. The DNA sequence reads TGCGCCAGCAGGGGGACAAGAGGAGCTGAAGCTTTCTTT.